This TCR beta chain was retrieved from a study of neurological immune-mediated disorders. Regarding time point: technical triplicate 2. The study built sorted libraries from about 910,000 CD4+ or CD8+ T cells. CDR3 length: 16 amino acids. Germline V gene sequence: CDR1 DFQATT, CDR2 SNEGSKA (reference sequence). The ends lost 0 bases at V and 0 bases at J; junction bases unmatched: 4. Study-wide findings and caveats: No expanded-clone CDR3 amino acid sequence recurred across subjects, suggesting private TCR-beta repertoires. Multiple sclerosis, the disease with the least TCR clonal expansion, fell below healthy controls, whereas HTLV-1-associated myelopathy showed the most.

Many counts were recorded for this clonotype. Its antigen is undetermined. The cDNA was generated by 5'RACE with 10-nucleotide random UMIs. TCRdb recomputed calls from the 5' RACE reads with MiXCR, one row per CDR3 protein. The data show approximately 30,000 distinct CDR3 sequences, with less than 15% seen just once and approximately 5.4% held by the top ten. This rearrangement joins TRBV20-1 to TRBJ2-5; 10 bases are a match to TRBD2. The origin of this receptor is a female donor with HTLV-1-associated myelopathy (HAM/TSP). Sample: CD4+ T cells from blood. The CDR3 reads CSAREGLAENQETQYF. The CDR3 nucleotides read TGCAGTGCTAGAGAAGGACTAGCGGAGAACCAAGAGACCCAGTACTTC.